This T cell receptor (beta chain) comes out of a study of post-analysis software for immune sequencing data. Unique molecular identifiers featured in each of the TCR beta cDNA libraries. TCRdb re-called the PCR reads through MiXCR, storing one row per CDR3 protein. The data show about 380,000 distinct CDR3 sequences, roughly 30% seen once. Broader study findings: In patients, about 5 TRBV segments were more frequent than in controls, with TRBV5-6, TRBV5-1 and TRBV20-1 among them.

Trimming took 1 base from V and 3 from J, leaving 9 bases between them. The CDR3 totals 14 residues. Comments on this clonotype: No antigen is known for it.

This receptor was obtained from a girl aged 10 to 17 with multiple sclerosis. The V gene is TRBV12-3 or TRBV12-4, the J gene TRBJ1-1; D unclear. Sequencing input: blood. The CDR3 loop is CASSLGHYYTEAFF. DNA of the CDR3: TGTGCCAGCAGTTTAGGGCACTACTACACTGAAGCTTTCTTT.